These 17 T cell receptor beta chains were sequenced from one sample in a study of Graves' ophthalmopathy and Graves' hyperthyroidism. TCR beta CDR3 amplification used RNA transcripts. An opening RT-PCR round employed HTBI primers and preceded a second-round multiplex PCR. TCRdb re-derived calls from the multiplex PCR reads in MiXCR, one entry per CDR3 protein. The profile shows 660,000 or so distinct CDR3 sequences, just over 40% of them singletons. The sample consisted of peripheral blood. The receptor source for this set is an adult man with Graves' ophthalmopathy.

The DNA of the CDR3 is TGTGCCAGCAGCTTACAAGTGGCTAGAGACAATGAGCAGTTCTTC. The encoded protein is CASSLQVARDNEQFF. The chain recombines TRBV11-2 with TRBJ2-1, with no clear D. CDR1 and CDR2 from the germline V gene are SGHAT and FQNNGV. The CDR3 runs to 15 residues. Trimming removed 2 bases at V and 5 bases at J, with 13 bases between.

This clonotype was found many times. The rearrangement links TRBV29-1 to TRBJ1-4, with D maybe TRBD1 (6 bases). Germline CDR1 reads SQVTM; CDR2 reads ANQGSEA. This CDR3 is 12 amino acids long. Trimming removed 7 bases from V and 8 bases from J, with 14 bases in between. Here the CDR3 reads CSAQGNEEKLFF. The CDR3 bases are TGCAGCGCACAGGGCAACGAGGAAAAACTGTTTTTT.

This clonotype was observed many times. The V and J genes are TRBV10-3 and TRBJ2-7, with 16 nucleotides matching TRBD2. Trimming at V came to 7 bases and at J to 4 bases, leaving 7 bases not matched to a gene. Per germline, CDR1 ENHRY and CDR2 SYGVKD. The length of the CDR3 is 16 residues. CDR3 DNA sequence: TGTGCCATCACCGGGACTAGCGGGAGGGCCACATACGAGCAGTACTTC. Translating gives CAITGTSGRATYEQYF.

To note about this clonotype: A junction end diverges from the germline sequence, so it may reflect a read error. The V call is TRBV11-1, the J call TRBJ2-3, with 15 bases matching TRBD2. This CDR3 is built from 15 residues. CDR1 and CDR2 from the germline V gene are SGHAT and FQDESV (reference sequence). Here the CDR3 reads CAGSLKGLAGGTQYF. The CDR3, as DNA: TGTGCCGGCAGCTTAAAGGGACTAGCGGGAGGAACGCAGTATTTT.

The chain joins TRBV24-1 to TRBJ1-5; 9 positions agree with TRBD1. V shed 7 bases and J 3 bases; nucleotides not matched to a gene: 6. The CDR3 extends over 15 amino acids. Per the germline V gene, CDR1 is KGHDR and CDR2 is SFDVKD. The CDR3 bases are TGTGCCACCAGAACGGGACAGGGTAACAATCAGCCCCAGCATTTT. Translated, it gives CATRTGQGNNQPQHF.

This clonotype has only a few counts. The chain carries TRBV7-2 and TRBJ2-7; TRBD1 is a possible D gene (5 bases). The V end was cut by 6 bases, the J end by 2 bases, with 17 bases between. Germline loops: CDR1 SGHTA, CDR2 FQGNSA. The CDR3 is 15 amino acids. This CDR3 reads CASSLRRQYPYEQYF. DNA of the CDR3: TGTGCCAGCAGTTTACGGCGACAGTATCCCTACGAGCAGTACTTC.

V and J are TRBV6-6 and TRBJ1-1, with D possibly matching TRBD1 (5 bases). Trimming cost V 1 base and J 1 base, with 10 bases left between them. CDR1 and CDR2 (germline): MNHNY, SVGAGI (reference sequence). The CDR3 sequence is 15 residues long. The CDR3 spells CASSYYRDRNTEAFF. CDR3 nucleotides: TGTGCCAGCAGTTACTATCGGGACCGGAACACTGAAGCTTTCTTT.

This chain connects TRBV12-3 or TRBV12-4 to TRBJ2-5, with D maybe TRBD2 (6 bases). This CDR3 is 15 amino acids long. The V and J ends lost 5 bases and 3 bases respectively, with 16 bases between them. The CDR3 DNA follows: TGTGCCAGCAGTGTGGGACTCAGTCTAGAAGAGACCCAGTACTTC. Encoded protein: CASSVGLSLEETQYF.

This clonotype occurred many times. The chain employs TRBV9 and TRBJ2-2; maybe TRBD2 (6 bases). This CDR3 contains 15 residues. Germline CDR1 is SGDLS and CDR2 is YYNGEE. V shed 4 bases and J shed 4 bases, with 14 bases lying between them. CDR3 loop: CASSPTLSGTGELFF. The CDR3, as DNA: TGTGCCAGCAGCCCTACCCTTAGCGGCACCGGGGAGCTGTTTTTT.

In the case of this clonotype: Being one base from a much bigger clone, this may be a read error. The V and J genes are TRBV7-2 and TRBJ1-5; tentative D call: TRBD1 (5 bases). The CDR3 runs to 13 residues. The germline CDR1 and CDR2 sequences are SGHTA and FQGNSA. CDR3 bases: TGTGTCAGCAGCATGGACACCAATCAGCCCCAGCATTTT. This codes for CVSSMDTNQPQHF. Variable domain in full (rest from reference TRBV7-2 and TRBJ1-5): GAGVSQSPSNKVTEKGKDVELRCDPISGHTALYWYRQSLGQGLEFLIYFQGNSAPDKSGLPSDRFSAERTGGSVSTLTIQRTQQEDSAVYLCVSSMDTNQPQHFGDGTRLSIL.

At least ten counts were recorded for this clonotype. The J gene is TRBJ1-1, the V gene TRBV2; 8 positions agree with TRBD1. The CDR3 has 15 residues. V trimming: 11 bases; J trimming: 5 bases; junction bases outside the gene matches: 16. Looked up from germline, CDR1 is SNHLY and CDR2 is FYNNEI. In DNA, the CDR3 is TGTGCCGCAACCCCAAACCAGGGGGCGAAGACTGAAGCTTTCTTT. Its translation: CAATPNQGAKTEAFF.

V and J are TRBV2 and TRBJ1-4; TRBD1 aligns across 7 bases. CDR3 length equals 12 residues. Germline trimming cut 3 bases from V and 16 bases from J; bases unmatched to any gene: 8. Germline lookup yields CDR1 SNHLY and CDR2 FYNNEI. The CDR3 region is CASSDRQGRTFF. CDR3 nucleotide sequence: TGTGCCAGCAGTGACCGACAGGGACGTACGTTTTTT.

This clonotype was counted many times. The V call is TRBV11-2, the J call TRBJ2-5; TRBD1 matches at 11 bases. The CDR3 is 15 residues long. V dropped 1 base and J dropped 5; count of bases not matched to a gene: 3. Looked up from germline, CDR1 is SGHAT and CDR2 is FQNNGV. The CDR3 region is CASSLGTGGAETQYF. The CDR3 nucleotides read TGTGCCAGCAGCTTAGGGACAGGGGGCGCTGAGACCCAGTACTTC.

V gene TRBV14 combines with J gene TRBJ1-2; no clear D. The V and J ends lost 0 bases and 0 bases respectively, with 11 bases between them. This CDR3 is 16 amino acids long. Per germline, CDR1 SGHDN and CDR2 FVKESK. The CDR3 sequence: CASSQDFASTNYGYTF. Here the CDR3 DNA reads TGTGCCAGCAGCCAAGATTTTGCGAGCACTAACTATGGCTACACCTTC.

With respect to this clonotype: A read error is possible here, since a much larger clone lies one base away. The gene calls are TRBV5-1 and TRBJ1-5; D is ambiguous. Germline V gene sequence: CDR1 SGHRS, CDR2 YFSETQ. This CDR3 has 16 amino acids. CDR3 bases: TGCGTCAGCAGCTTGGACGGTCTCAGTAGCAATCAGCCCCAGCATTTT. Protein product: CVSSLDGLSSNQPQHF.

In this sample, this clonotype turned up many times. The CDR3 sequence: CAISARGAIATNEKLFF. The CDR3 DNA sequence: TGTGCCATCAGTGCGCGGGGGGCGATTGCAACTAATGAAAAACTGTTTTTT. V is TRBV10-3 and J is TRBJ1-4; maybe TRBD1 (6 bases). CDR1 is ENHRY, CDR2 SYGVKD, per germline. The V and J ends lost 4 bases and 0 bases respectively, with 15 bases between them. CDR3 length equals 17 residues.

The gene calls are TRBV6-2 or TRBV6-3 and TRBJ1-1; 7 bases line up with TRBD1. In germline, CDR1 is MNHEY, CDR2 SVGEGT. The CDR3 runs to 14 residues. The V gene end was trimmed by 6 bases and the J gene end by 12 bases; junction bases not matched to a gene: 16. DNA for the CDR3: TGTGCCAGCAGCACTGGGACAGACTCAGCGATGACTTTCTTT. Its translation: CASSTGTDSAMTFF.